These T cell receptor beta chains were read from a single sample in a study of T-cell reconstitution after alpha-beta-depleted transplantation in children. TCRdb independently ran MiXCR on the PCR reads; one entry per CDR3 protein. Here the sample spans under 85,000 distinct CDR3 sequences, roughly 20% being singletons. The source was PBMCs, mostly from graft donor cells, collected 360 days after TCRalphabeta/CD19-depleted stem cell transplant. These receptor sequences come from a male patient aged 2 to 9 who had a stem cell transplant for acute lymphoblastic leukemia, so the T cells may come from the graft donor. CDR3s include the opening cysteine and the closing phenylalanine or tryptophan. A D gene is named only where the DNA matches it firmly. Only some rows state a clone size, as once, few, many or a class for expanded clones.

size: many
D: TRBD2
J: TRBJ2-1
V: TRBV7-9
DNA: TGTGCCAGCAGCTTCGGACTAGCGGACAATGAGCAGTTCTTC
CDR3: CASSFGLADNEQFF

size: many
D: TRBD2
J: TRBJ2-7
V: TRBV27
DNA: TGTGCCAGCAGGCCAGGACTAGCGACGACCTACGAGCAGTACTTC
CDR3: CASRPGLATTYEQYF

size: -
D: TRBD1
J: TRBJ2-1
V: TRBV12-3/TRBV12-4
DNA: TGTGCCAGCAGCGCCGGGACAGGGTACAATGAGCAGTTCTTC
CDR3: CASSAGTGYNEQFF

size: few
D: TRBD2
J: TRBJ2-2
V: TRBV20-1
DNA: TGCAGTGCTAGAGATCTGGAAAGGAGCGGGAGTTTTACCGGGGAGCTGTTTTTT
CDR3: CSARDLERSGSFTGELFF

size: many
D: TRBD2
J: TRBJ2-1
V: TRBV20-1
DNA: TGCAGTGCTAGAGGATCTAGCGGCAACTACAATGAGCAGTTCTTC
CDR3: CSARGSSGNYNEQFF

size: -
D: TRBD1
J: TRBJ2-1
V: TRBV19
DNA: TGTGCCACCCAGGACAGGGGAACCTACAATGAGCAGTTCTTC
CDR3: CATQDRGTYNEQFF

size: many
D: -
J: TRBJ2-1
V: TRBV13
DNA: TGTGCCAGCAGCTTAGACCAGGGTAGCTCCTACAATGAGCAGTTCTTC
CDR3: CASSLDQGSSYNEQFF

size: -
D: -
J: TRBJ1-1
V: TRBV7-9
DNA: TGTGCCAGCAGCTTAGTGGTTGGTGAAGCTTTCTTT
CDR3: CASSLVVGEAFF

size: few
D: TRBD1
J: TRBJ2-7
V: TRBV11-3
DNA: TGTGCCAGCAGCTTCCCGACAGGGCTTTCAAACGAGCAGTACTTC
CDR3: CASSFPTGLSNEQYF

size: many
D: TRBD2
J: TRBJ2-1
V: TRBV5-1
DNA: TGCGCCAGCAAGCTGCTAGCGGGAGATTCTGAGCAGTTCTTC
CDR3: CASKLLAGDSEQFF

size: -
D: -
J: TRBJ1-2
V: TRBV6-5
DNA: TGTGCCAGCAGTTATAGCGGGGGCGCGAATTGGAATGGCTACACCTTC
CDR3: CASSYSGGANWNGYTF

size: many
D: TRBD1
J: TRBJ2-5
V: TRBV7-2
DNA: TGTGCCAGCAGCCCATTCTGGACAGGGCAAGAGACCCAGTACTTC
CDR3: CASSPFWTGQETQYF

size: -
D: -
J: TRBJ2-1
V: TRBV6-5
DNA: TGTGCCAGCAGTTCCGCTTTGTCTCCTAGGGCCTACAATGAGCAGTTCTTC
CDR3: CASSSALSPRAYNEQFF

size: -
D: -
J: TRBJ2-2
V: TRBV18
DNA: TGTGCCAGCTCACCCCGGGGGACGGTCGCGAACACCGGGGAGCTGTTTTTT
CDR3: CASSPRGTVANTGELFF

size: -
D: -
J: TRBJ2-7
V: TRBV29-1
DNA: TGCAGCGCATCCGGGTCCCAGGGCTACGAGCAGTACTTC
CDR3: CSASGSQGYEQYF